Each of the 31 T cell receptor beta chains below was sequenced from the same sample in a study of tumor-infiltrating lymphocytes in primary liver carcinoma. Total RNA (around 0.45 ug) served as template for TCR beta cDNA synthesis primed by a constant-region primer. ARM-PCR was slightly modified, and three nested multiplex PCR rounds with it gave rise to the TCR beta libraries. For roughly 11 cycles apiece, the opening two PCR rounds ran with TRBV1-TRBV30 forward primers and a C-beta reverse primer. TCRdb re-derived calls from the multiplex PCR reads in MiXCR, one entry per CDR3 protein. Among 150,000 to 200,000 distinct CDR3 sequences, approximately 86% were seen once, and the ten largest hold 15% to 20%. Unsorted bulk tissue, about 20-32 mg of it, served as the source for co-extraction of RNA and DNA. Sequences were obtained from tumor tissue from primary liver carcinoma. The receptors originated from a man in his forties or fifties with primary liver carcinoma and hepatitis B virus infection.

As regards this clonotype: Mismatch with germline at one junction end may stem from a read error. As DNA, the CDR3 is TGCGCCAGCAGTGGACGAAGAGGGAGTCGGGAGTTGTTTTTT. Translated, it gives CASSGRRGSRELFF. The rearrangement uses TRBV10-2 and TRBJ2-2; TRBD2 might be the D (6 bases). The CDR3 covers 14 residues. In germline, CDR1 is WSHSY, CDR2 SAAADI.

On this clonotype itself: A read error may be the cause here, since a much bigger clone is one base away. V and J are TRBV5-1 and TRBJ2-7, with D uncertain. The V end was cut by 8 bases, the J end by 2 bases, with 17 bases between. Germline V gene data show CDR1 as SGHRS and CDR2 as YFSETQ. The CDR3 is 14 residues long. CDR3 amino acids: CARSRRAQTYEQYF. The CDR3 nucleotides are TGCGCCAGGAGCCGCCGGGCCCAGACCTACGAGCAGTACTTC.

As to this clonotype: Germline and junction disagree at one end, which may indicate a read error. The chain employs TRBV29-1 and TRBJ2-5; 11 bases match TRBD1. CDR1 SQVTM and CDR2 ANQGSEA come from the germline V gene. The CDR3 totals 15 residues. This CDR3 reads CCVEADRGRAETQYF. In DNA, the CDR3 is TGCTGCGTTGAAGCGGACAGGGGGCGAGCAGAGACACAGTATTTC.

About this clonotype: This may be a read error, as it is one base from a much larger clone. This chain uses TRBV28 with TRBJ2-5, with TRBD1 matching 7 bases. The CDR3 covers 13 residues. Germline V gene data show CDR1 as MDHEN and CDR2 as SYDVKM. The CDR3 region has the DNA TGTGCCAGCAGTGGACAGGTTTTGGAGACCCATTACTTC. Amino acid sequence: CASSGQVLETHYF. Supplemented by reference TRBV28 and TRBJ2-5, the full variable domain reads DVKVTQSSRYLVKRTGEKVFLECVQDMDHENMFWYRQDPGLGLRLIYFSYDVKMKEKGDIPEGYSVSREKKERFSLILESASTNQTSMYLCASSGQVLETHYFGPGTRLLVL.

Points on this clonotype: The CDR3 carries no conserved terminal phenylalanine or tryptophan, so it likely arises from a read error. The CDR3 region has the DNA TGTGCCAGCGCGGGTCAGTTGAACGTCGGGGAGCTGTTTTAT. Residues: CASAGQLNVGELFY. The chain couples TRBV11-2 to TRBJ2-2; D is perhaps TRBD2 (5 bases). V was cut by 8 bases and J by 7 bases, with 17 bases left in between. Germline V gene lookup returns CDR1 SGHAT and CDR2 FQNNGV. This CDR3 is built from 14 residues.

The V gene is TRBV6-5, the J gene TRBJ2-1; TRBD2 matches 12 bases. The CDR3 is 15 amino acids. The germline V gene has CDR1 MNHEY and CDR2 SVGAGI. Germline trimming cut 10 bases from V and 3 bases from J; bases unmatched to any gene: 7. Written as DNA, the CDR3 is TGTGCCAATAGTCAACTAGCGGGAGGCTACAATGAGCAGTTCTTC. It encodes CANSQLAGGYNEQFF.

Regarding this clonotype: Sequence at one end of the junction differs from germline and may be a read error. The chain recombines TRBV12-3 or TRBV12-4 with TRBJ2-2, with D perhaps matching TRBD2 (5 bases). The CDR3 is 16 residues long. In DNA form, the CDR3 reads TGTGCCAGTAGTCCCCGGCGGCGGACGAACACCGGGGAGCTGATTTTT. Translating gives CASSPRRRTNTGELIF.

As regards this clonotype: Compared with germline, one end of the junction differs, possibly owing to a read error. This sequence joins TRBV6-1 and TRBJ2-1; D is perhaps TRBD2 (6 bases). The V gene's germline CDR1 is MNHNS and CDR2 SASEGT. This CDR3 is 15 amino acids long. Here the CDR3 reads CASSEEVGGYSEQFF. DNA of the CDR3: TGTGCCAGTAGTGAAGAAGTGGGAGGATACAGTGAGCAGTTCTTC.

Remarks on this clonotype: The junction does not match germline at one end; this may be a read error. V is TRBV5-1 and J is TRBJ2-1; tentatively, D is TRBD2 (6 bases). This CDR3 has 14 residues. Germline assignment: CDR1 SGHRS and CDR2 YFSETQ. CDR3 nucleotide sequence: TGTGCCAGCACGTTAGTGGGAGGTTACAATGAGCAGTTCTTC. It specifies CASTLVGGYNEQFF.

Points on this clonotype: One end of the junction varies from germline; a read error may be responsible. The V gene is TRBV11-2, the J gene TRBJ2-6; D is possibly TRBD1 or TRBD2 (5 bases each). The CDR3 is 15 amino acids. CDR1 is SGHAT, CDR2 FQNNGV, per germline. CDR3 DNA sequence: TGTACCAGCCAGCGGCCGCGCTCTGGGGCTAACGTCCTGACTTTC. Protein product: CTSQRPRSGANVLTF.

This clonotype was detected ten times or more. This chain joins TRBV5-1 and TRBJ2-3; D unresolved. Germline V gene data show CDR1 as SGHRS and CDR2 as YFSETQ. V lost 0 bases to trimming and J lost 2 bases, with 7 bases between them. This CDR3 is built from 14 residues. The CDR3 sequence is CASSLGQSTDTQYF. Here the CDR3 DNA reads TGCGCCAGCAGCTTGGGACAATCCACAGATACGCAGTATTTT. Looking up the rest from reference TRBV5-1 and TRBJ2-3 gives the full variable domain: KAGVTQTPRYLIKTRGQQVTLSCSPISGHRSVSWYQQTPGQGLQFLFEYFSETQRNKGNFPGRFSGRQFSNSRSEMNVSTLELGDSALYLCASSLGQSTDTQYFGPGTRLTVL.

As regards this clonotype: A junction boundary mismatches the germline segment, possibly from a read error. The genes are TRBV4-3 and TRBJ2-7; TRBD1 is a possible D gene (5 bases). Germline loops: CDR1 LGHNA, CDR2 YSLEER. This CDR3 is 16 amino acids long. The CDR3: CASSQERQNRFYEHHF. CDR3 bases: TGCGCCAGCAGCCAAGAGAGACAGAATCGGTTCTACGAGCACCACTTC.

For this clonotype: One end of the junction is discordant with germline, which a read error may explain. The chain uses TRBV28 and TRBJ2-1; possible D gene TRBD2, 5 bases. The V gene's germline CDR1 is MDHEN and CDR2 SYDVKM. The CDR3 is 17 amino acids. CDR3 DNA sequence: TGTTCCAGCAGTCCACCCGGGATGGGCACCTTTGGCAATGATCAGTTCTTC. This codes for CSSSPPGMGTFGNDQFF.

This clonotype was detected once. One end of the junction is discordant with germline, which a read error may explain. V and J are TRBV6-5 and TRBJ1-1; D might be TRBD1 (5 bases). CDR3 length equals 14 residues. The germline V gene encodes CDR1 MNHEY and CDR2 SVGAGI. CDR3 nucleotides: TGCGCCGGCAGTCCTCAGGACAAGAACACTGAAGCTTTCTTT. Its translation: CAGSPQDKNTEAFF.

This clonotype was seen just once. V usage is TRBV5-1 and J usage is TRBJ2-1; 7 positions match TRBD1. V lost 9 bases, J lost 6 bases, and 9 bases stayed unmatched. This CDR3 spans 13 amino acids. The germline CDR1 and CDR2 sequences are SGHRS and YFSETQ. The CDR3 DNA reads as TGCGCCACTAGTTTAACAGGGGTCAATGAGCAGTTCTTC. Protein sequence: CATSLTGVNEQFF.

About this clonotype: Lacking the conserved final phenylalanine or tryptophan, this CDR3 likely reflects a read error. The gene calls are TRBV11-2 and TRBJ2-1, with 8 bases that match TRBD2. CDR3 length equals 17 residues. J was trimmed by 7 bases and V by 3 bases; bases with no gene match: 14. Germline V gene sequence: CDR1 SGHAT, CDR2 FQNNGV. CDR3 protein: CASSFDRGGRFYNEQFI. The DNA of the CDR3 is TGTGCCAGCAGCTTTGATAGGGGCGGGAGGTTCTATAATGAGCAGTTCATC.

The gene calls are TRBV28 and TRBJ1-5; 10 nucleotides match TRBD1. This CDR3 is built from 15 residues. Germline CDR1 MDHEN, CDR2 SYDVKM. The V gene end was trimmed by 6 bases and the J gene end by 6 bases; junction bases not matched to a gene: 8. The CDR3 region has the DNA TGTGCCAGCAGCCCCGATGGACAGGGGGGTCAGCCCCAGCATTTT. Its translation: CASSPDGQGGQPQHF.

In regard to this clonotype: A much bigger clone sits one base away, suggesting this may be a read error. The rearrangement uses TRBV19 and TRBJ2-7, with 8 nucleotides matching TRBD2. In germline, CDR1 is LNHDA, CDR2 SQIVND (reference sequence). The CDR3 is 15 amino acids. Trimming took 5 bases from V and 9 from J; bases not matched to a gene: 15. CDR3 bases: TGTGCCAGTAGTTCCGGTGGGACTAGTATTTTCGGGCAGTACTTC. Translation: CASSSGGTSIFGQYF.

Concerning this clonotype itself: The germline gene is not matched at one end of the junction; a read error may be the cause. The CDR3 loop is CASSPGQANNGELFF. In DNA, the CDR3 is TGTGCCAGCAGCCCAGGACAAGCGAACAACGGGGAGTTGTTTTTT. The chain uses TRBV5-4 and TRBJ2-2; D is tentatively TRBD1 or TRBD2 (5 bases each). Per germline, CDR1 SGHNT and CDR2 YYREEE (reference sequence). CDR3 length: 15 amino acids.

Of note for this clonotype: The junction does not match germline at one end; this may be a read error. The chain carries TRBV11-3 and TRBJ2-7; 7 nucleotides align to TRBD1. Germline V CDR1 and CDR2: SGHNT, YENEEA. The CDR3 consists of 13 residues. The CDR3 sequence: CASSVGQCYEQYF. Written as DNA, the CDR3 is TGTGCCAGCAGCGTGGGACAGTGCTACGAGCAATATTTC.

The chain recombines TRBV9 with TRBJ2-7; perhaps D is TRBD1 or TRBD2 (5 bases each). V dropped 4 bases and J dropped 3 bases, with 17 bases sitting between them. Germline CDR1 and CDR2: SGDLS and YYNGEE. The CDR3 consists of 15 residues. The chain's CDR3 is CASSTGTASFYEQYF. As DNA, the CDR3 is TGTGCCAGCAGCACGGGGACCGCCAGTTTCTACGAGCAGTACTTC.

The chain employs TRBV29-1 and TRBJ1-2; D perhaps matches TRBD1 (6 bases). Germline V gene lookup returns CDR1 SQVTM and CDR2 ANQGSEA. The CDR3 has 14 amino acids. CDR3 nucleotide sequence: TGCAACGTCCTCCCTGACAGGAACATGAATGGCTACACCTTC. Encoded protein: CNVLPDRNMNGYTF.

This clonotype was detected only once. Relative to the germline gene, one junction end is altered; a read error may explain this. The V call is TRBV29-1, the J call TRBJ2-1, with D tentatively TRBD1 or TRBD2 (5 bases each). CDR3 length: 12 residues. Germline loops: CDR1 SQVTM, CDR2 ANQGSEA. The DNA of the CDR3 is TGTAGCGTTGGTCTGGGGGTGGATGAGCAGTTCTTC. It is translated as CSVGLGVDEQFF.

For this clonotype: At one of its ends the junction is not consistent with the germline gene, which may arise from a read error. J is TRBJ2-1 and V is TRBV6-1, with TRBD2 matching 11 bases. There are 16 residues in the CDR3. Germline V gives CDR1 MNHNS, CDR2 SASEGT. For the CDR3, the DNA is TGTGCCAGCATTACTCAGGGGCTAGCGGGAGGCAATGAGCAGTTCTTT. Its protein is CASITQGLAGGNEQFF.

Only one count was recorded for this clonotype. Germline is not matched at one junction end, which may reflect a read error. The chain combines TRBV6-2 or TRBV6-3 with TRBJ1-5, with D maybe TRBD1 (6 bases). Germline V gene sequence: CDR1 MNHEY, CDR2 SVGEGT. The CDR3 consists of 13 residues. The CDR3 sequence is CASKDRGRQHQHF. Here the CDR3 DNA reads TGTGCCAGCAAGGACAGAGGGAGACAGCACCAGCATTTT.

A remark on this clonotype: The final CDR3 position lacks the conserved phenylalanine or tryptophan, pointing to a likely read error. The V gene is TRBV6-1, the J gene TRBJ1-2; D ambiguous. The CDR3 length is 13 residues. Germline V gives CDR1 MNHNS, CDR2 SASEGT. This CDR3 reads CAISEVPNYGYTS. The CDR3 region has the DNA TGTGCCATCAGTGAAGTTCCAAACTATGGATACACCTCC.

This rearrangement joins TRBV6-2 or TRBV6-3 to TRBJ2-1, with TRBD2 matching over 8 bases. The CDR3 contains 17 residues. Germline CDR1 and CDR2: MNHEY and SVGEGT. The junction had 21 bases not matched to a gene; V was cut back by 4 bases and J by 13 bases. The CDR3 bases are TGTGCCAGCAGTTCACTACCGACTAGCGAGAGGCAGAGAGAACAGTTCTTC. It encodes CASSSLPTSERQREQFF.

This chain joins TRBV6-5 and TRBJ1-5, with D perhaps matching TRBD1 (6 bases). Trimming stripped 10 bases from V and 0 bases from J, with 10 bases between. Germline V CDR1 and CDR2: MNHEY, SVGAGI. The CDR3 consists of 13 residues. The DNA of the CDR3 is TGTGCCACAGGGGACGGTAGCAATCAGCCCCAGCATTTT. The encoded protein is CATGDGSNQPQHF.

In regard to this clonotype: The junction differs from germline at one of its ends, possibly a read error. This chain joins TRBV6-4 and TRBJ2-5, with TRBD2 identical over 11 bases. CDR3 size: 16 residues. The germline gives CDR1 MRHNA, CDR2 SNTAGT. The CDR3 DNA reads TGTGGCAGCTGTGGATCGGGGACTAGCGGTCAAGAGACCCAGTACTTC. Translating gives CGSCGSGTSGQETQYF.

V usage is TRBV11-1 and J usage is TRBJ2-7; D is undetermined. CDR3 length equals 14 residues. Germline V gene data show CDR1 as SGHAT and CDR2 as FQDESV (reference sequence). CDR3 coding DNA: TGTGCGAACAGCTTAAGGGCTCTCGCATACGAGCAGTACTTC. As protein: CANSLRALAYEQYF.

A note on this clonotype: One junction end disagrees with the germline gene, perhaps due to a read error. The chain links TRBV12-3 or TRBV12-4 to TRBJ1-3; D possibly corresponds to TRBD1 (6 bases). This CDR3 is built from 14 residues. The CDR3 DNA reads TGTGCTAGCAGTTTACAGGGCTCTGGAAACACCATATATTTT. Translation: CASSLQGSGNTIYF.